This T cell receptor (beta chain) was retrieved from a study of blood T cell repertoires in COVID-19. The CDR3 has 14 residues. From germline, CDR1 is PRHDT and CDR2 FYEKMQ (reference sequence). J lost 5 bases, V lost 6 bases, and 7 bases had no gene match. Clones were sequenced by immunoSEQ multiplex PCR, and TCRdb holds only the in-frame ones, with some missing. This sample has 170,000 or so clones, with 85% found just once. This receptor was obtained from a man aged 40-55 years who had recovered from COVID-19. The sequenced sample consisted of PBMCs or T cells enriched from blood (not recorded which). This chain uses TRBV13 with TRBJ1-2; 9 bases are shared with TRBD1. The CDR3 DNA reads TGTGCCAGCAGGCCCGCGACAGGGGGTTATGGCTACACCTTC. This codes for CASRPATGGYGYTF.